A selection of T cell receptor beta chains follows, all from one sample in a study of blood T cell repertoires in COVID-19. Sequenced by immunoSEQ multiplex PCR; TCRdb stores in-frame clones only, minus some. Counted here are a few hundred thousand clones, roughly 85% occurring once; the ten biggest clones make up about 6%. The sequencing input was PBMCs or T cells enriched from blood (not recorded which). Every receptor here comes from a woman in her 30s who had recovered from COVID-19. Each CDR3 is given without its conserved first and last residue.

>TRBJ1-4|TRBV15
ATSRDGGENEKLF
>TRBJ2-2|TRBV6-5
ASRNRQANTGELF
>TRBJ2-1|TRBV5-4
ASSLVDAGVGEQF
>TRBJ2-7|TRBV3-1/TRBV3-2
ASSQDKARGREQY
>TRBJ2-2|TRBV6-5
ASSSQGPNTGELF
>TRBJ2-7|TRBV18
ASQNKRQGAYEQY
>TRBJ1-6|TRBV5-1
ASSSIPGQGDSPLH
>TRBJ1-2|TRBV2
ASRRQSQDGYT
>TRBJ2-3|TRBV3-1/TRBV3-2
ASSRSRGGFTDTQY
>TRBJ1-4|TRBV5-1
ASSIRGQATNEKLF
>TRBJ2-5|TRBV3-1/TRBV3-2
ASSRLLAGGQETQY
>TRBJ2-7|TRBV6-5
ASSYSGQGEQY
>TRBJ2-3|TRBV6-5
ASRQRGGDTQY
>TRBJ2-3|TRBV19
ASSMRGGGGLDTQY